One and the same sample provided the 16 T cell receptor beta chains below, sequenced in a study of PD-L1 blockade in urothelial cancer. Sequencing was performed with immunoSEQ multiplex PCR; in TCRdb, only in-frame clones are kept and a portion is missing. Here the sample spans around 62,000 clones, 88% being singletons. Described time point: peripheral blood 6 weeks after treatment start. This material consisted of PBMCs, taken around atezolizumab (anti-PD-L1) treatment. Source of these receptors: a man aged 55-75 years with urothelial cancer.

This clone is medium-sized in the sample. The genes are TRBV7-8 and TRBJ1-1; D unresolved. The CDR3 covers 11 residues. Looked up from germline, CDR1 is SGHVS and CDR2 is FQNEAQ. V dropped 1 base and J dropped 11 bases, with 8 bases sitting between them. DNA of the CDR3: TGTGCCAGCAGCTTAGAGAGGACTGCTTTCTTT. It yields the protein CASSLERTAFF.

V usage is TRBV30 and J usage is TRBJ1-5; TRBD1 might be the D (6 bases). V was clipped by 1 base and J by 7 bases, with 11 bases between them. Germline CDR1 and CDR2: GTSNPN and SVGIG (reference sequence). This CDR3 is 13 amino acids long. CDR3 in DNA: TGTGCCTGGAGTGCTCAGGGGAGCCAGCCCCAGCATTTT. It is translated as CAWSAQGSQPQHF.

The chain joins TRBV28 to TRBJ1-1; a possible D gene is TRBD1 (6 bases). V lost 5 bases to trimming and J lost 1 base, with 14 bases between them. The CDR3 covers 15 residues. CDR1 is MDHEN and CDR2 is SYDVKM in the germline V gene. As DNA, the CDR3 is TGTGCCAGCAGTGGGGCGGGGGGCAAGAACACTGAAGCTTTCTTT. Its protein is CASSGAGGKNTEAFF.

This clone was seen only once. The chain couples TRBV10-1 to TRBJ2-1; no clear D gene. Germline CDR1 WNHNN, CDR2 SYGVQD (reference sequence). The CDR3 runs to 13 residues. The germline V and J ends were trimmed by 2 bases and 3 bases, with 5 bases remaining between them. The CDR3 reads CASSENYYNEQFF. The CDR3 DNA reads TGCGCCAGCAGTGAGAACTACTACAATGAGCAGTTCTTC.

CDR3 region: CASSLGGGLWGTDTQYF. The CDR3 DNA follows: TGTGCCAGCAGCTTAGGCGGGGGTCTTTGGGGCACAGATACGCAGTATTTT. V is TRBV11-3 and J is TRBJ2-3; 7 positions match TRBD2. In germline, CDR1 is SGHNT, CDR2 YENEEA. This CDR3 has 17 residues. Trimming took 1 base from V and 1 from J; bases not matched to a gene: 8.

The chain links TRBV5-1 to TRBJ2-1; D is perhaps TRBD1 (5 bases). Germline CDR1 reads SGHRS; CDR2 reads YFSETQ. The CDR3 has 12 residues. The V end was cut by 2 bases, the J end by 9 bases, with 9 bases between. The DNA for the CDR3 is TGCGCCAGCAGCTTTACCCAGGGTGAGCAGTTCTTC. The encoded protein is CASSFTQGEQFF.

This chain joins TRBV30 and TRBJ2-2; 12 bases are shared with TRBD2. Germline-derived CDR1 and CDR2 are GTSNPN and SVGIG (reference sequence). V shed 3 bases and J 1 base; nucleotides not matched to a gene: 0. This CDR3 comprises 15 residues. CDR3 DNA: TGTGCCTGGAGACTAGCGGGAGGGAACACCGGGGAGCTGTTTTTT. Encoded protein: CAWRLAGGNTGELFF.

V usage is TRBV11-3 and J usage is TRBJ2-7; TRBD1 matches 9 bases. The germline CDR1 and CDR2 sequences are SGHNT and YENEEA. The V gene end was trimmed by 4 bases and the J gene end by 0 bases; junction bases not matched to a gene: 7. This CDR3 contains 16 residues. CDR3 protein: CASSSGGTGSSYEQYF. CDR3 nucleotides: TGTGCCAGCAGCTCCGGGGGGACAGGGAGCTCCTACGAGCAGTACTTC.

The chain combines TRBV18 with TRBJ2-3; TRBD2 agrees at 13 bases. There are 16 residues in the CDR3. CDR1 KGHSH and CDR2 LQKENI come from the germline V gene. Trimming cost V 3 bases and J 3 bases; bases outside gene matches: 3. CDR3 sequence (DNA): TGTGCCAGCTCACCGACTAGCGGGAGGACGACAGATACGCAGTATTTT. Protein sequence: CASSPTSGRTTDTQYF.

This chain connects TRBV7-6 to TRBJ1-3; D is uncertain. The V gene's germline CDR1 is SGHVS and CDR2 FNYEAQ. V was cut by 2 bases and J by 0 bases, with 11 bases left in between. The CDR3 is 16 amino acids. The CDR3 DNA reads as TGTGCCAGCAGCTTATTTCAGGCGCGCTCTGGAAACACCATATATTTT. Protein sequence: CASSLFQARSGNTIYF.

The chain uses TRBV10-1 and TRBJ2-1; the D gene is possibly TRBD1 (5 bases). V was cut by 2 bases and J by 7 bases, with 6 bases left in between. The germline gives CDR1 WNHNN, CDR2 SYGVQD (reference sequence). There are 12 residues in the CDR3. The CDR3 bases are TGCGCCAGCAGTGAGCGACAGAATGAGCAGTTCTTC. This gives the protein CASSERQNEQFF.

J is TRBJ1-2 and V is TRBV6-1; 10 nucleotides align to TRBD1. The V segment lost 6 bases and the J segment 2 bases; nucleotides outside the gene matches: 3. Germline V CDR1 and CDR2: MNHNS, SASEGT. The CDR3 spans 14 residues. The CDR3 region has the DNA TGTGCCAGCAGCCGACAGGGGGCGAACTATGGCTACACCTTC. Its protein product is CASSRQGANYGYTF.

The CDR3 sequence is CATLRGNYGYTF. The CDR3 DNA reads TGTGCCACCCTCCGGGGTAACTATGGCTACACCTTC. The chain uses TRBV28 and TRBJ1-2; D gene unclear. The V end was cut by 10 bases, the J end by 1 base, with 10 bases between. Germline loops: CDR1 MDHEN, CDR2 SYDVKM. This CDR3 has 12 residues.

This rearrangement joins TRBV7-2 to TRBJ2-3; 8 bases are a match to TRBD2. CDR1 and CDR2 from the germline V gene are SGHTA and FQGNSA. Unmatched junction bases numbered 9, after V lost 7 bases and J lost 0 bases. The CDR3 covers 16 residues. In nucleotides, the CDR3 is TGTGCCAGCAACTCAGGGCGGGGGGTTAGCACAGATACGCAGTATTTT. Translating gives CASNSGRGVSTDTQYF.

This clone was found many times. This chain joins TRBV4-1 and TRBJ2-1; possibly TRBD1 for D (6 bases). Germline V gene lookup returns CDR1 MGHRA and CDR2 YSYEKL. This CDR3 comprises 14 residues. Trimming pared 4 bases from V and 6 bases from J, leaving 13 bases between. CDR3 nucleotides: TGCGCCAGCAGCCTAAGACAGGCGCGCAATGAGCAGTTCTTC. Amino acid sequence: CASSLRQARNEQFF.

The chain employs TRBV5-1 and TRBJ1-3; maybe TRBD1 (5 bases). The ends were cut back, 0 bases at V and 4 bases at J, with 11 bases in the middle. The CDR3 totals 15 residues. The germline V gene has CDR1 SGHRS and CDR2 YFSETQ. The chain's CDR3 is CASSLVPGFGNTIYF. The CDR3 nucleotides are TGCGCCAGCAGCTTGGTTCCAGGGTTCGGAAACACCATATATTTT.